The present TCR beta chain was sequenced within a study of response to subunit inactivated influenza vaccine. Regarding the study as a whole: With each seasonal influenza vaccination, the authors suggested, few new T cells are recruited.

This clonotype has only a few counts. Its target is not known. TCRdb reprocessed the RT-PCR reads via MiXCR and lists one record per CDR3 protein. The table includes a few hundred thousand distinct CDR3 sequences, 14% detected once. The CDR3 runs to 14 residues. Trimming cost V 0 bases and J 3 bases, with 10 bases left between them. The germline CDR1 and CDR2 sequences are SGHKS and YYEKEE (reference sequence). V and J are TRBV5-5 and TRBJ2-7, with no clear D. Material: PBMCs from blood, obtained roughly 13 days after vaccination. The TCR comes from a man between 50 and 59 years old who received an inactivated influenza vaccine. CDR3 bases: TGTGCCAGCAGCTTGGAGTGGAACGGCTACGAGCAGTACTTC. This sequence encodes CASSLEWNGYEQYF.